What follows is one T cell receptor beta chain and its context. Its antigen is not known. The entry originates in a study of CD8+CD57+ T cells in acquired aplastic anemia. Overall study results and limits: Patients were compared with controls for CD8+ Simpson's diversity, and no significant difference emerged.

Genomic DNA, serving as template, underwent TCR beta VDJ and CDR3 profiling. TCRdb re-analysed the reads in MiXCR, keeping a single row per CDR3 protein. Among about 220,000 distinct CDR3 sequences listed, about 37% were seen once. In germline, CDR1 is MGHDK, CDR2 SYGVNS. The V and J ends lost 5 bases and 3 bases respectively, with 12 bases between them. The CDR3 runs 14 residues. Sequencing was carried out using sorted CD4+, CD8+, or CD8+CD57+ T cells (not recorded which) from PBMCs. The chain recombines TRBV25-1 with TRBJ2-3; D is possibly TRBD1 (5 bases). The clonotype originates from a human donor in good health, serving as a control. CDR3 DNA sequence: TGTGCCAGCAGTTACGACAGTGGGACAGATACGCAGTATTTT. Protein sequence: CASSYDSGTDTQYF.